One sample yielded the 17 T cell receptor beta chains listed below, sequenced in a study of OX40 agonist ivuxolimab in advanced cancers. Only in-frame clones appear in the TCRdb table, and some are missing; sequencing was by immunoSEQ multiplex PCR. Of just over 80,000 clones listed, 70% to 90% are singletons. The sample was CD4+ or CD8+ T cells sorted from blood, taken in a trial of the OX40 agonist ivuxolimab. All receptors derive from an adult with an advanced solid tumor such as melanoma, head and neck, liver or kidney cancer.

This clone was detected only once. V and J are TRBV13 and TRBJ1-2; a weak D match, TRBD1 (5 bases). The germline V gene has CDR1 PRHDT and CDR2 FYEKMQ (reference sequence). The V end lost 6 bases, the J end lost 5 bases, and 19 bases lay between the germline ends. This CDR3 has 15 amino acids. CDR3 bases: TGTGCCAGCAGTGAAAGGGCGCCCGGGGCATATGGCTACACCTTC. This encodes CASSERAPGAYGYTF.

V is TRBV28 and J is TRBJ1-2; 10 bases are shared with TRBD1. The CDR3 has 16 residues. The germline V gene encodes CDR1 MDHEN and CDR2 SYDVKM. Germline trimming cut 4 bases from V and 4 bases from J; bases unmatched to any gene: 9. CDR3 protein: CASSSPRTGGSYGYTF. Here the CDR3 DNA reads TGTGCCAGCAGTTCACCCCGGACAGGGGGATCCTATGGCTACACCTTC.

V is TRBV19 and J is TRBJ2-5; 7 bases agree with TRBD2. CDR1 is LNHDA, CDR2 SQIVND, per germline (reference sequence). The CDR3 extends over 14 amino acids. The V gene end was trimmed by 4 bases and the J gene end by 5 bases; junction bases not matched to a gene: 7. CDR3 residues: CASSNGGLTETQYF. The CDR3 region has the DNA TGTGCCAGTAGTAACGGGGGACTAACGGAGACCCAGTACTTC.

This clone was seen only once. Written as DNA, the CDR3 is TGTGCCAGTAGTGGACAGGGGTGGAATGAGCAGTTCTTC. It codes for CASSGQGWNEQFF. This chain uses TRBV19 with TRBJ2-1; the match to TRBD1 covers 9 bases. This CDR3 has 13 amino acids. V dropped 5 bases and J dropped 7; count of bases not matched to a gene: 3. Germline lookup yields CDR1 LNHDA and CDR2 SQIVND (reference sequence).

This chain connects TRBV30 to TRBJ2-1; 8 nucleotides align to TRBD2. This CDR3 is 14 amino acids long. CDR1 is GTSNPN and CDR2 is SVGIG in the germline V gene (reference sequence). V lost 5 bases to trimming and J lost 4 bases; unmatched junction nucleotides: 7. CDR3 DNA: TGTGCCTGGGGATCTAGCGGGTTATACAATGAGCAGTTCTTC. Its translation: CAWGSSGLYNEQFF.

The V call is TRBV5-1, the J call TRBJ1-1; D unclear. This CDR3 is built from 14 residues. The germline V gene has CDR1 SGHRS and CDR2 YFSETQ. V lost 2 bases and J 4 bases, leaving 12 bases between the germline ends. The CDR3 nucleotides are TGCGCCAGCAGCTTCTCATCGGGGAGCACTGAAGCTTTCTTT. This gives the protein CASSFSSGSTEAFF.

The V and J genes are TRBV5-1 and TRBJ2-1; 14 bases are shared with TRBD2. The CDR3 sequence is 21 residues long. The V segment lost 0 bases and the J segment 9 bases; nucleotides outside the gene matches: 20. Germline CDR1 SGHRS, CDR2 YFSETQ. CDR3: CASSLAEGRLAGGQETSEQFF. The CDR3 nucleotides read TGCGCCAGCAGCTTGGCCGAAGGCCGACTAGCGGGGGGGCAAGAGACGAGTGAGCAGTTCTTC.

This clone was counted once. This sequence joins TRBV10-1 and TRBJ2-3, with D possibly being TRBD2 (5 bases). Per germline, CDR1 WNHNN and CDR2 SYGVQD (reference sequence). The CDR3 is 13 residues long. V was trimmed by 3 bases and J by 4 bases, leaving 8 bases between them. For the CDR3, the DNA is TGCGCCAGCAGTGAATCCGGGGCAGATACGCAGTATTTT. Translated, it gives CASSESGADTQYF.

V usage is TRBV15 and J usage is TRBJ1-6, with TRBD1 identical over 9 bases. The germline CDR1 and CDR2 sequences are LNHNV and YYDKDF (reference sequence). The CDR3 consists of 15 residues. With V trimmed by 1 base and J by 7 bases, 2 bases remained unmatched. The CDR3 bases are TGTGCCACCAGCAGAGGGGACAGGGTGAATTCACCCCTCCACTTT. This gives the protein CATSRGDRVNSPLHF.

In nucleotides, the CDR3 is TGTGCCAGTAGTATATGGGCGGACGCCACAGATACGCAGTATTTT. It encodes CASSIWADATDTQYF. The genes are TRBV19 and TRBJ2-3; D uncertain. The V and J ends lost 2 bases and 2 bases respectively, with 11 bases between them. This CDR3 is built from 15 residues. In germline, CDR1 is LNHDA, CDR2 SQIVND (reference sequence).

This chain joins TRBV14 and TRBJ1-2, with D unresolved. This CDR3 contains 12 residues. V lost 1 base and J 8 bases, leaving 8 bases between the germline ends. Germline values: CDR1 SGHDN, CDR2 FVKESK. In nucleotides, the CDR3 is TGTGCCAGCAGCCAAGGAAGAGTGGGCTACACCTTC. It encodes CASSQGRVGYTF.

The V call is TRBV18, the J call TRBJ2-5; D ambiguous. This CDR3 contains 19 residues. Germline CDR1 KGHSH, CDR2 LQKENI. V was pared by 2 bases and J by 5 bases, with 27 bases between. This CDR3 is CASSPRSNRYLVPPETQYF. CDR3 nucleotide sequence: TGTGCCAGCTCACCAAGGTCAAATCGGTACTTAGTCCCTCCGGAGACCCAGTACTTC.

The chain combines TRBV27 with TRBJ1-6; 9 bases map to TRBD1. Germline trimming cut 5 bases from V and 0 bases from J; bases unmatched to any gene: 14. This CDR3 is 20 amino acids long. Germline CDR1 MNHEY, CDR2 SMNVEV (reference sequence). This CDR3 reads CASSLRVTGGSISYNSPLHF. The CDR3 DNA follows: TGTGCCAGCAGTCTGAGGGTAACAGGGGGCTCGATCTCCTATAATTCACCCCTCCACTTT.

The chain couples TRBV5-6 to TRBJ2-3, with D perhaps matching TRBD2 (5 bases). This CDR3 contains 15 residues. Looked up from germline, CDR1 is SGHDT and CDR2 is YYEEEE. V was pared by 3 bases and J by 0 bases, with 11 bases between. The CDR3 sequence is CASSYLAWSTDTQYF. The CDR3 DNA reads TGTGCCAGCAGCTATCTAGCCTGGAGCACAGATACGCAGTATTTT. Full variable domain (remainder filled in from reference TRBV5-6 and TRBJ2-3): DAGVTQSPTHLIKTRGQQVTLRCSPKSGHDTVSWYQQALGQGPQFIFQYYEEEERQRGNFPDRFSGHQFPNYSSELNVNALLLGDSALYLCASSYLAWSTDTQYFGPGTRLTVL.

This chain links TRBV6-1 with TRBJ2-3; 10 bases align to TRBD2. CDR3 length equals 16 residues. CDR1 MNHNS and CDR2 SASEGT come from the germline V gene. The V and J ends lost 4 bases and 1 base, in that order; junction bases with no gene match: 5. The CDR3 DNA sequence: TGTGCCAGCAGTGCCATAGCGGGAGGCCGCACAGATACGCAGTATTTT. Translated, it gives CASSAIAGGRTDTQYF.

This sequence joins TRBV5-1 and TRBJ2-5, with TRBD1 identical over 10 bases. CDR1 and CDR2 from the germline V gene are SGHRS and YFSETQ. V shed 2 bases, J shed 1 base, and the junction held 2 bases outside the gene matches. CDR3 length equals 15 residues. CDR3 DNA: TGCGCCAGCAGCTTCCGGGACAGGGGCCAAGAGACCCAGTACTTC. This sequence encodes CASSFRDRGQETQYF.

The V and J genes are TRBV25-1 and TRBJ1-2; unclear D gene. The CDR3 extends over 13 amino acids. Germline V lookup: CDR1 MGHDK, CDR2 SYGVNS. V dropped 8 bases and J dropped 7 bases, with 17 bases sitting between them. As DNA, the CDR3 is TGTGCCAGCGAGATGGGGAGTATCCCTGGCTACACCTTC. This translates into CASEMGSIPGYTF.